This T cell receptor (beta chain) was sequenced in a study of CD8+CD57+ T cells in acquired aplastic anemia. Study-level information: Sorted CD4+ plus CD8+ cells gave DNA averaging roughly 3.2 ug. Read counts for CD4+ cells (from healthy donors) averaged about 10 million.

TCR beta VDJ and CDR3 profiles were obtained from a genomic DNA template. TCRdb processed the reads anew with MiXCR; each CDR3 protein has one entry. This sample has a few hundred thousand distinct CDR3 sequences, with roughly 64% found just once. As to this clonotype: Its specificity is not known.

V was clipped by 2 bases and J by 1 base, with 9 bases between them. Germline V gives CDR1 SEHNR, CDR2 FQNEAQ (reference sequence). This CDR3 comprises 14 residues. Whole-study results and caveats: The study found no significant CD8+ Simpson's diversity difference between patients and controls. The study identified almost 30 CD8+ CDR3 sequences shared by patients and controls.

What was sequenced was sorted CD4+, CD8+, or CD8+CD57+ T cells (not recorded which) from PBMCs. The chain recombines TRBV7-9 with TRBJ2-7; D gene ambiguous. The sequence came from a human donor in good health, serving as a control. The CDR3 region is CASSLQRISYEQYF. Here the CDR3 DNA reads TGTGCCAGCAGCTTACAAAGGATTTCCTACGAGCAGTACTTC.